This is a list of T cell receptor beta chains from one sample in a study of cytomegalovirus exposure and HLA in healthy donors. Libraries were prepared by immunoSEQ multiplex PCR; TCRdb keeps only in-frame clonotypes and omits some of them. The table lists 150,000 to 200,000 clones, around 84% of them singletons. Sequenced material: PBMCs. The receptors were gathered from a man in his forties in good health and CMV-seropositive. Both conserved end residues are part of each CDR3. The D gene is left open where the match is weak. Part of the rows lack a size; the others show once, few, many or a class for expanded clones.

cdr3_aa: CASSQGEGVSYGYTF
cdr3_nt: TGTGCCAGCAGCCAAGGAGAGGGGGTTTCCTATGGCTACACCTTC
clone_size: .
d_call: .
v_call: TRBV7-9
j_call: TRBJ1-2

cdr3_aa: CASNGGPRLEQYF
cdr3_nt: TGTGCCAGCAATGGCGGGCCGCGGCTCGAGCAGTACTTC
clone_size: .
d_call: .
v_call: TRBV2
j_call: TRBJ2-7

cdr3_aa: CASSERSYEQYF
cdr3_nt: TGCGCCAGCAGTGAGCGCTCCTACGAGCAGTACTTC
clone_size: .
d_call: .
v_call: TRBV5-1
j_call: TRBJ2-7

cdr3_aa: CAISGPRRGNTEAFF
cdr3_nt: TGTGCCATCAGTGGACCCCGACGGGGGAACACTGAAGCTTTCTTT
clone_size: .
d_call: .
v_call: TRBV6-6
j_call: TRBJ1-1

cdr3_aa: CASSQTAQETQYF
cdr3_nt: TGTGCCAGCAGTCAGACAGCCCAAGAGACCCAGTACTTC
clone_size: .
d_call: .
v_call: TRBV6-4
j_call: TRBJ2-5

cdr3_aa: CASSWDRGGEQYF
cdr3_nt: TGTGCCAGCAGCTGGGACAGGGGTGGCGAGCAGTACTTC
clone_size: .
d_call: TRBD1
v_call: TRBV7-2
j_call: TRBJ2-7

cdr3_aa: CASSIGWDSDTEAFF
cdr3_nt: TGTGCCAGTAGTATAGGGTGGGACAGTGACACTGAAGCTTTCTTT
clone_size: .
d_call: TRBD1
v_call: TRBV19
j_call: TRBJ1-1

cdr3_aa: CASTRQNTEAFF
cdr3_nt: TGTGCCAGCACCAGACAGAACACTGAAGCTTTCTTT
clone_size: once
d_call: .
v_call: TRBV6-1
j_call: TRBJ1-1

cdr3_aa: CASSPISGGTDTQYF
cdr3_nt: TGTGCCAGCAGCCCCATTAGCGGGGGTACAGATACGCAGTATTTT
clone_size: .
d_call: TRBD2
v_call: TRBV7-3
j_call: TRBJ2-3

cdr3_aa: CASSPDRGLDTQYF
cdr3_nt: TGTGCCAGCAGCCCTGACAGGGGGCTTGATACGCAGTATTTT
clone_size: .
d_call: TRBD1
v_call: TRBV5-6
j_call: TRBJ2-3

cdr3_aa: CASSWGGQETQYF
cdr3_nt: TGTGCCAGCAGCTGGGGGGGGCAAGAGACCCAGTACTTC
clone_size: once
d_call: TRBD2
v_call: TRBV28
j_call: TRBJ2-5

cdr3_aa: CASSVENGYTF
cdr3_nt: TGTGCCAGCAGTGTAGAAAATGGCTACACCTTC
clone_size: once
d_call: .
v_call: TRBV25-1
j_call: TRBJ1-2

cdr3_aa: CASRTQGAGELFF
cdr3_nt: TGTGCCAGCAGAACACAGGGGGCCGGGGAGCTGTTTTTT
clone_size: .
d_call: TRBD1
v_call: TRBV13
j_call: TRBJ2-2

cdr3_aa: CASSPADGAYNEQFF
cdr3_nt: TGTGCCAGCAGCCCAGCGGACGGCGCCTACAATGAGCAGTTCTTC
clone_size: .
d_call: .
v_call: TRBV5-4
j_call: TRBJ2-1

cdr3_aa: CASSPQASELGEQYF
cdr3_nt: TGCGCCAGCAGCCCCCAGGCTAGCGAGTTAGGGGAGCAGTACTTC
clone_size: .
d_call: .
v_call: TRBV4-3
j_call: TRBJ2-7

cdr3_aa: CASSTGVSNQPQHF
cdr3_nt: TGTGCCAGCAGTACAGGAGTTAGCAATCAGCCCCAGCATTTT
clone_size: .
d_call: .
v_call: TRBV6-5
j_call: TRBJ1-5

cdr3_aa: CASSQNQGSGNTIYF
cdr3_nt: TGTGCCAGCAGCCAAAACCAGGGCTCTGGAAACACCATATATTTT
clone_size: once
d_call: .
v_call: TRBV5-4
j_call: TRBJ1-3

cdr3_aa: CASTSTGRNTEAFF
cdr3_nt: TGTGCCAGCACCTCGACAGGGCGGAACACTGAAGCTTTCTTT
clone_size: few
d_call: TRBD1
v_call: TRBV6-5
j_call: TRBJ1-1

cdr3_aa: CASSFSGQFSTTGEQFF
cdr3_nt: TGTGCCAGCAGCTTTTCAGGCCAGTTCTCCACTACAGGTGAGCAGTTCTTC
clone_size: .
d_call: .
v_call: TRBV5-4
j_call: TRBJ2-1

cdr3_aa: CASSPPFGVAGGGGPYEQYF
cdr3_nt: TGTGCCAGCTCACCACCTTTCGGGGTAGCGGGAGGCGGCGGGCCCTACGAGCAGTACTTC
clone_size: .
d_call: TRBD2
v_call: TRBV18
j_call: TRBJ2-7

cdr3_aa: CASRTDRDEQYF
cdr3_nt: TGTGCCAGCAGAACCGACAGGGACGAGCAGTACTTC
clone_size: few
d_call: TRBD1
v_call: TRBV2
j_call: TRBJ2-7

cdr3_aa: CASSVRLADNEQFF
cdr3_nt: TGTGCCAGCAGCGTAAGACTAGCGGATAATGAGCAGTTCTTC
clone_size: .
d_call: TRBD2
v_call: TRBV9
j_call: TRBJ2-1

cdr3_aa: CSVGDSGINYGYTF
cdr3_nt: TGCAGCGTGGGGGACAGCGGAATCAACTATGGCTACACCTTC
clone_size: .
d_call: TRBD1
v_call: TRBV29-1
j_call: TRBJ1-2

cdr3_aa: CSVEGPSGDTQYF
cdr3_nt: TGCAGCGTTGAAGGGCCTAGCGGAGATACGCAGTATTTT
clone_size: .
d_call: TRBD2
v_call: TRBV29-1
j_call: TRBJ2-3

cdr3_aa: CASSLEGAGGVNEQFF
cdr3_nt: TGCGCCAGCAGCTTGGAAGGGGCGGGAGGGGTTAATGAGCAGTTCTTC
clone_size: .
d_call: TRBD2
v_call: TRBV5-1
j_call: TRBJ2-1

cdr3_aa: CASSVSRGDTF
cdr3_nt: TGTGCCAGCAGCGTATCCCGGGGGGACACCTTC
clone_size: .
d_call: .
v_call: TRBV6-1
j_call: TRBJ1-2